Many counts were recorded for the clone carrying this T cell receptor (beta chain). What it binds is not known. The data originate from a study of metastatic and nonmetastatic thyroid tumors. The overall study: The authors compared repertoires across blood and tumor or nodule tissue from malignant and benign thyroid patients.

Germline-derived CDR1 and CDR2 are KGHSH and LQKENI. The CDR3 runs 16 residues. V was pared by 4 bases and J by 4 bases, with 5 bases of the junction left unmatched. Overall study findings and caveats: Within blood and tumor, benign nodules reportedly had significantly lower TCR beta diversity than malignant thyroid tumors did.

Among the patients, none had received any treatment before thyroid surgery. As processed by the authors: What underpinned the distant-metastasis classifier for papillary thyroid cancer was the set of CDR3 differences across clinicopathological groups. TCRdb ran MiXCR on the PCR reads. The V and J calls were not made by the authors but by TCRdb's processing. The table shows 25,000 to 35,000 clones, with around 15% occurring only once. The source is a female donor with papillary thyroid cancer or a benign thyroid nodule (not recorded which). Some clones in this sample may be carry-over from other donors' samples. Sequencing was performed on blood. The chain uses TRBV18 and TRBJ2-3, with TRBD2 matching over 13 bases. This CDR3 is CASSQGLAGAADTQYF. As DNA, the CDR3 is TGTGCCAGCTCACAAGGACTAGCGGGGGCCGCAGATACGCAGTATTTT.